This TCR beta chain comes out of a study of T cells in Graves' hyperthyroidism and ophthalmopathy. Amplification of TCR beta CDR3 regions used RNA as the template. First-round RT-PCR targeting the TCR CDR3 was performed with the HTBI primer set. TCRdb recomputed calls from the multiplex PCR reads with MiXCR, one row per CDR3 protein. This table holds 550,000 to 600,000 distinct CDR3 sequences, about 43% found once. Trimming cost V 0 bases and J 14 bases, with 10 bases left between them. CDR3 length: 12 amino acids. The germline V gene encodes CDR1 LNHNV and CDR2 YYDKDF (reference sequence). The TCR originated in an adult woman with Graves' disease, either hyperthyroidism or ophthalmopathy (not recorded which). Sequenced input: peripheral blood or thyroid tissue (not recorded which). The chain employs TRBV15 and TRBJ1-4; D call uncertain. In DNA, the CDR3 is TGTGCCACCAGCAGAGACATAGGTAGCCTGTTTTTT. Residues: CATSRDIGSLFF.